These T cell receptor beta chains were read from a single sample in a study of cytomegalovirus exposure and HLA in healthy donors. Repertoires were generated with immunoSEQ multiplex PCR, while TCRdb's copy carries only in-frame clones and drops some. This sample yields around 120,000 clones, of which 74% are seen a single time; roughly 2.5% belongs to the top ten. Sequencing was carried out using PBMCs. The source is a man aged 50-59 years in good health and CMV-seropositive. CDR3s include the opening cysteine and the closing phenylalanine or tryptophan. The D gene is left open where the match is weak. The listing skips clone size in some rows; elsewhere it reads once, few, many or a size class.

d_gene: NA
j_gene: TRBJ1-4
abundance: NA
v_gene: TRBV4-1
CDR3aa: CASSLRGGREKLFF
CDR3nt: TGCGCCAGCAGCCTCCGCGGGGGTCGAGAAAAACTGTTTTTT

d_gene: TRBD1
j_gene: TRBJ1-1
abundance: NA
v_gene: TRBV7-8
CDR3aa: CASSPQRGLNTEAFF
CDR3nt: TGTGCCAGCAGCCCCCAAAGGGGGCTGAACACTGAAGCTTTCTTT

d_gene: TRBD1
j_gene: TRBJ1-4
abundance: NA
v_gene: TRBV11-2
CDR3aa: CASSLFLTGSELFF
CDR3nt: TGTGCCAGCAGCTTATTTCTGACAGGGAGTGAACTGTTTTTT

d_gene: NA
j_gene: TRBJ2-5
abundance: few
v_gene: TRBV7-2
CDR3aa: CASSPQTAYQETQYF
CDR3nt: TGTGCCAGCAGCCCCCAGACAGCGTACCAAGAGACCCAGTACTTC

d_gene: TRBD1
j_gene: TRBJ1-6
abundance: NA
v_gene: TRBV6-7
CDR3aa: CASSRDRGLHSYNSPLHF
CDR3nt: TGTGCCAGCAGTCGGGACAGGGGGCTACACTCCTATAATTCACCCCTCCACTTT

d_gene: NA
j_gene: TRBJ2-5
abundance: NA
v_gene: TRBV4-1
CDR3aa: CASSRDKILETQYF
CDR3nt: TGCGCCAGCAGCCGGGACAAGATATTAGAGACCCAGTACTTC

d_gene: TRBD1
j_gene: TRBJ2-7
abundance: NA
v_gene: TRBV19
CDR3aa: CASSTVPGQGPYEQYF
CDR3nt: TGTGCCAGTAGTACCGTGCCGGGACAGGGGCCCTACGAGCAGTACTTC

d_gene: NA
j_gene: TRBJ2-3
abundance: NA
v_gene: TRBV12-5
CDR3aa: CASGEGGSTDTQYF
CDR3nt: TGTGCTAGTGGCGAGGGCGGTAGCACAGATACGCAGTATTTT

d_gene: NA
j_gene: TRBJ2-3
abundance: NA
v_gene: TRBV7-3
CDR3aa: CASSPNLQDTQYF
CDR3nt: TGTGCCAGCAGCCCCAACTTACAGGATACGCAGTATTTT

d_gene: NA
j_gene: TRBJ2-2
abundance: NA
v_gene: TRBV5-5
CDR3aa: CASSKAWGVNTGELFF
CDR3nt: TGTGCCAGCTCCAAGGCGTGGGGAGTTAACACCGGGGAGCTGTTTTTT

d_gene: NA
j_gene: TRBJ2-3
abundance: once
v_gene: TRBV19
CDR3aa: CASSALSLSGTPTSTDTQYF
CDR3nt: TGTGCCAGTAGCGCTCTCTCTTTGTCGGGGACACCAACTAGCACAGATACGCAGTATTTT

d_gene: NA
j_gene: TRBJ2-3
abundance: NA
v_gene: TRBV7-9
CDR3aa: CASSLQRAGDTQYF
CDR3nt: TGTGCCAGCAGCTTGCAGCGGGCGGGAGATACGCAGTATTTT

d_gene: NA
j_gene: TRBJ1-4
abundance: NA
v_gene: TRBV4-1
CDR3aa: CASSRPGTFSLFF
CDR3nt: TGCGCCAGCAGCCGTCCCGGGACTTTTTCACTGTTTTTT

d_gene: TRBD1
j_gene: TRBJ2-7
abundance: once
v_gene: TRBV28
CDR3aa: CASSSGQGIHEQYF
CDR3nt: TGTGCCAGCAGTTCGGGACAGGGGATCCACGAGCAGTACTTC

d_gene: NA
j_gene: TRBJ2-1
abundance: NA
v_gene: TRBV5-1
CDR3aa: CASSSVRTTNLLFNEQFF
CDR3nt: TGCGCCAGCAGCTCCGTACGGACTACTAACCTACTCTTCAATGAGCAGTTCTTC

d_gene: TRBD1
j_gene: TRBJ1-3
abundance: NA
v_gene: TRBV5-6
CDR3aa: CASSGYVKGAAFSGNTIYF
CDR3nt: TGTGCCAGCAGCGGATACGTGAAGGGGGCAGCTTTCTCTGGAAACACCATATATTTT

d_gene: TRBD2
j_gene: TRBJ2-5
abundance: NA
v_gene: TRBV5-1
CDR3aa: CASSLGRAGGQETQYF
CDR3nt: TGCGCCAGCAGTCTAGGGAGAGCGGGGGGCCAAGAGACCCAGTACTTC

d_gene: TRBD1
j_gene: TRBJ1-5
abundance: NA
v_gene: TRBV5-6
CDR3aa: CASSYYRGDSNQPQHF
CDR3nt: TGTGCCAGCAGCTATTACAGGGGTGATAGCAATCAGCCCCAGCATTTT

d_gene: TRBD1
j_gene: TRBJ2-7
abundance: few
v_gene: TRBV6-1
CDR3aa: CASRDPRTGNYEQYF
CDR3nt: TGTGCCAGCAGGGACCCGAGGACAGGGAACTACGAGCAGTACTTC

d_gene: NA
j_gene: TRBJ2-3
abundance: NA
v_gene: TRBV7-3
CDR3aa: CASSLGGFTDTQYF
CDR3nt: TGTGCCAGCAGCTTAGGGGGCTTCACAGATACGCAGTATTTT

d_gene: NA
j_gene: TRBJ2-1
abundance: NA
v_gene: TRBV7-9
CDR3aa: CASSLSLATYNEQFF
CDR3nt: TGTGCCAGCAGCTTGTCTCTCGCGACCTACAATGAGCAGTTCTTC

d_gene: NA
j_gene: TRBJ2-3
abundance: few
v_gene: TRBV27
CDR3aa: CASRTSGDTQYF
CDR3nt: TGTGCCAGCAGGACCTCGGGGGATACGCAGTATTTT

d_gene: TRBD1
j_gene: TRBJ1-6
abundance: NA
v_gene: TRBV2
CDR3aa: CASSPGTGTSPLHF
CDR3nt: TGTGCCAGCAGTCCCGGGACAGGGACTTCACCCCTCCACTTT

d_gene: NA
j_gene: TRBJ1-3
abundance: NA
v_gene: TRBV7-2
CDR3aa: CASSLGVSSGNTIYF
CDR3nt: TGTGCCAGCAGCTTAGGCGTGAGCTCTGGAAACACCATATATTTT

d_gene: TRBD1
j_gene: TRBJ1-1
abundance: NA
v_gene: TRBV10-3
CDR3aa: CAISESPRTGDTEAFF
CDR3nt: TGTGCCATCAGTGAGTCACCTCGGACAGGGGACACTGAAGCTTTCTTT

d_gene: TRBD1
j_gene: TRBJ1-1
abundance: NA
v_gene: TRBV4-1
CDR3aa: CASSPRDSGQGAAFF
CDR3nt: TGCGCCAGCAGCCCTAGGGATTCCGGACAGGGTGCTGCTTTCTTT

d_gene: NA
j_gene: TRBJ1-4
abundance: NA
v_gene: TRBV2
CDR3aa: CASSDMAETNEKLFF
CDR3nt: TGTGCCAGCAGTGACATGGCAGAAACTAATGAAAAACTGTTTTTT

d_gene: NA
j_gene: TRBJ2-3
abundance: NA
v_gene: TRBV6-1
CDR3aa: CASSLAVVGTDTQYF
CDR3nt: TGTGCCAGCAGTCTGGCGGTCGTCGGCACAGATACGCAGTATTTT

d_gene: NA
j_gene: TRBJ2-7
abundance: NA
v_gene: TRBV5-1
CDR3aa: CASSAAGSREQYF
CDR3nt: TGCGCCAGCAGCGCGGCCGGGTCAAGGGAGCAGTACTTC

d_gene: NA
j_gene: TRBJ2-7
abundance: NA
v_gene: TRBV27
CDR3aa: CATRNPGNYEQYF
CDR3nt: TGTGCCACTCGAAATCCAGGGAACTACGAGCAGTACTTC

d_gene: TRBD1
j_gene: TRBJ2-2
abundance: NA
v_gene: TRBV9
CDR3aa: CASSVELRGQGNTGELFF
CDR3nt: TGTGCCAGCAGCGTAGAGTTGCGGGGACAGGGTAACACCGGGGAGCTGTTTTTT

d_gene: TRBD1
j_gene: TRBJ1-1
abundance: few
v_gene: TRBV18
CDR3aa: CASSPADRGRTEAFF
CDR3nt: TGTGCCAGCTCACCAGCGGACAGGGGGCGAACTGAAGCTTTCTTT

d_gene: NA
j_gene: TRBJ2-5
abundance: NA
v_gene: TRBV5-4
CDR3aa: CASTRWAGKETQYF
CDR3nt: TGTGCCAGCACCCGATGGGCAGGGAAGGAGACCCAGTACTTC

d_gene: NA
j_gene: TRBJ1-3
abundance: once
v_gene: TRBV7-2
CDR3aa: CASSFESTGNTIYF
CDR3nt: TGTGCCAGCAGCTTTGAGAGCACGGGAAACACCATATATTTT

d_gene: NA
j_gene: TRBJ2-3
abundance: NA
v_gene: TRBV9
CDR3aa: CASSPQTRFSTDTQYF
CDR3nt: TGTGCCAGCAGCCCCCAGACTAGGTTCAGCACAGATACGCAGTATTTT

d_gene: NA
j_gene: TRBJ2-7
abundance: NA
v_gene: TRBV5-6
CDR3aa: CASSLEGLTGYEQYF
CDR3nt: TGTGCCAGCAGCTTGGAGGGGTTGACGGGCTACGAGCAGTACTTC

d_gene: NA
j_gene: TRBJ2-7
abundance: NA
v_gene: TRBV30
CDR3aa: CAWSSTGGREQYF
CDR3nt: TGTGCCTGGAGTTCAACCGGTGGGCGCGAGCAGTACTTC

d_gene: NA
j_gene: TRBJ2-1
abundance: NA
v_gene: TRBV7-9
CDR3aa: CASSLQGNDNEQFF
CDR3nt: TGTGCCAGCAGCTTACAGGGCAACGACAATGAGCAGTTCTTC

d_gene: TRBD2
j_gene: TRBJ2-5
abundance: NA
v_gene: TRBV9
CDR3aa: CASNAGLAGGEQYF
CDR3nt: TGTGCCAGCAATGCGGGACTAGCGGGCGGGGAGCAGTACTTC

d_gene: NA
j_gene: TRBJ1-4
abundance: NA
v_gene: TRBV12-5
CDR3aa: CASGLVLGVREKLFF
CDR3nt: TGTGCTAGTGGTTTGGTACTCGGGGTTAGGGAAAAACTGTTTTTT

d_gene: TRBD1
j_gene: TRBJ2-7
abundance: NA
v_gene: TRBV4-1
CDR3aa: CASSRPGQAYEQYF
CDR3nt: TGCGCCAGCAGCCGACCGGGACAGGCCTACGAGCAGTACTTC

d_gene: TRBD2
j_gene: TRBJ2-3
abundance: NA
v_gene: TRBV7-3
CDR3aa: CASSPGRAGTSTDTQYF
CDR3nt: TGTGCCAGCAGCCCTGGGAGGGCGGGAACTAGCACAGATACGCAGTATTTT

d_gene: TRBD1
j_gene: TRBJ1-1
abundance: NA
v_gene: TRBV27
CDR3aa: CASSLIPPYRGGTEAFF
CDR3nt: TGTGCCAGCAGTTTAATACCCCCCTACAGGGGAGGCACTGAAGCTTTCTTT

d_gene: TRBD2
j_gene: TRBJ2-1
abundance: NA
v_gene: TRBV7-9
CDR3aa: CASSRGLAGGYNEQFF
CDR3nt: TGTGCCAGCAGCCGCGGACTAGCGGGGGGATACAATGAGCAGTTCTTC

d_gene: TRBD1
j_gene: TRBJ2-7
abundance: NA
v_gene: TRBV6-1
CDR3aa: CASSDSSGGREQYF
CDR3nt: TGTGCCAGCAGTGATAGTTCAGGGGGACGCGAGCAGTACTTC

d_gene: NA
j_gene: TRBJ1-1
abundance: NA
v_gene: TRBV5-1
CDR3aa: CASSLLRDGNTEAFF
CDR3nt: TGCGCCAGCAGCTTACTCAGGGATGGGAACACTGAAGCTTTCTTT

d_gene: NA
j_gene: TRBJ1-1
abundance: NA
v_gene: TRBV10-3
CDR3aa: CAIRSGMPEDTEAFF
CDR3nt: TGTGCCATCAGGTCGGGTATGCCGGAGGACACTGAAGCTTTCTTT

d_gene: TRBD2
j_gene: TRBJ2-1
abundance: NA
v_gene: TRBV5-1
CDR3aa: CASSFYGTNNEQFF
CDR3nt: TGCGCCAGCAGCTTTTACGGGACTAACAATGAGCAGTTCTTC

d_gene: TRBD1
j_gene: TRBJ1-3
abundance: NA
v_gene: TRBV19
CDR3aa: CATGDRAGNTIYF
CDR3nt: TGTGCCACCGGGGACAGGGCTGGAAACACCATATATTTT

d_gene: NA
j_gene: TRBJ1-1
abundance: NA
v_gene: TRBV5-1
CDR3aa: CASSPGGTEAFF
CDR3nt: TGCGCCAGCAGCCCGGGGGGGACTGAAGCTTTCTTT